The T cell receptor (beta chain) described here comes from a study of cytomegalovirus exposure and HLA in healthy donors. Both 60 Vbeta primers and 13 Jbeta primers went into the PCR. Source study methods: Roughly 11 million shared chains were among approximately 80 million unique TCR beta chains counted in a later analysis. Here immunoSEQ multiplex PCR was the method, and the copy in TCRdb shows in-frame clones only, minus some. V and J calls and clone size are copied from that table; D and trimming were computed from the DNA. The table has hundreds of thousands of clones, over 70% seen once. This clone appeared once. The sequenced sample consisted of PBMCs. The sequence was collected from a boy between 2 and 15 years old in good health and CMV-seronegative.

Written as DNA, the CDR3 is TGCAGCGTCGCCGGGGACAGGAGCTCCTACAATGAGCAGTTCTTC. The encoded protein is CSVAGDRSSYNEQFF. V is TRBV29-1 and J is TRBJ2-1; 8 nucleotides match TRBD1. Germline V gives CDR1 SQVTM, CDR2 ANQGSEA. The CDR3 totals 15 residues. The ends lost 6 bases at V and 0 bases at J; junction bases unmatched: 7.